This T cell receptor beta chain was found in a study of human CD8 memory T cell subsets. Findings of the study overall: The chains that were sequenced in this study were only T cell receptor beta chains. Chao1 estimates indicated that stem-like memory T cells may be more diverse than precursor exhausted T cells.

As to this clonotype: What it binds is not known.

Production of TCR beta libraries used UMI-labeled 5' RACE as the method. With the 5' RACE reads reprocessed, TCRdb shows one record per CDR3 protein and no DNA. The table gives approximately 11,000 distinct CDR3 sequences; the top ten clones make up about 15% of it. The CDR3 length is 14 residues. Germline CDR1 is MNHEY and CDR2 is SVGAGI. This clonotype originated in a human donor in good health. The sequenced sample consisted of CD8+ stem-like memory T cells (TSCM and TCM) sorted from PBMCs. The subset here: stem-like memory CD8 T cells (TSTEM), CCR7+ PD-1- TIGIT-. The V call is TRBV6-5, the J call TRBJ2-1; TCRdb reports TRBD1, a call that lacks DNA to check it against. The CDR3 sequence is CASSFVGAGDEQFF.